The clone carrying this T cell receptor (beta chain) showed up many times. Antigen unknown. The data are from a study of T cells after yellow fever vaccination. In the study overall: Those fractions that held only low numbers of cells were prepared using the SMART-Seq v4 Ultra Low Input RNA kit.

Study outcomes and limitations: FACS-sorted repertoires could contain abundant clonotypes contaminating from the bulk population.

The germline CDR1 and CDR2 sequences are SQVTM and ANQGSEA. Trimming removed 7 bases from V and 2 bases from J, with 5 bases in between. This CDR3 region has 11 residues. TCRdb re-called the 5' RACE reads with MiXCR, one entry per CDR3 protein. The sample has around 68,000 distinct CDR3 sequences, roughly 7% seen once. The TCR originated in a man younger than 35 who received the YFV17D yellow fever vaccine. The input for sequencing was CD8+ T cells sorted from PBMCs, taken around 10 days after the first yellow fever vaccination. This rearrangement joins TRBV29-1 to TRBJ2-2, with D unresolved. The CDR3 loop reads CSGFNTGELFF. Here the CDR3 DNA reads TGCAGCGGGTTTAACACCGGGGAGCTGTTTTTT.